Shown below are 17 T cell receptor beta chains from a single sample sequenced in a study of T cells expressing NK-cell markers. From its re-call of the 5' RACE reads, TCRdb lists each CDR3 protein once, without DNA. This sample's table reports 500,000 to 700,000 distinct CDR3 sequences. Input material: blood T cells: a sorted CD56 or NKG2C T cell subset, CD4+ or CD8+ T cells, or bulk PBMC T cells (not recorded which). Receptors were obtained from a man between 18 and 29 years old in good health.

The rearrangement uses TRBV12-3 or TRBV12-4 and TRBJ2-5; the D call of TRBD2 rests on TCRdb alone, since no DNA is present to check it. This CDR3 region has 16 residues. Here the CDR3 reads CASRGLAGGNLETQYF.

The rearrangement joins TRBV6-2 or TRBV6-3 to TRBJ2-2; TCRdb indicates TRBD1, and absent DNA this call remains unverified. The CDR3 length is 16 residues. The germline V gene has CDR1 MNHEY and CDR2 SVGEGT. CDR3 loop: CASSRLQGASTGELFF.

The chain uses TRBV5-1 and TRBJ1-5. The germline gives CDR1 SGHRS, CDR2 YFSETQ. The CDR3 covers 15 residues. The chain's CDR3 is CASSLSGTPSQPQHF.

This sequence joins TRBV5-1 and TRBJ2-2; there is no DNA to check the TCRdb D call of TRBD2. This CDR3 comprises 12 residues. Germline values: CDR1 SGHRS, CDR2 YFSETQ. CDR3 protein: CASSLRERELFF.

The chain combines TRBV6-5 with TRBJ2-1; TCRdb names TRBD1, which stays unverified in the absence of DNA. Germline values: CDR1 MNHEY, CDR2 SVGAGI. This CDR3 is built from 14 residues. The CDR3 sequence is CASSYGTNYNEQFF.

The rearrangement joins TRBV4-3 to TRBJ2-7; there is no DNA to check the TCRdb D call of TRBD1. The CDR3 is made up of 15 amino acids. CDR1 is LGHNA and CDR2 is YSLEER in the germline V gene. This chain's CDR3 is CASSATVAGRLEQYF.

V is TRBV7-2 and J is TRBJ2-5; there is no DNA to check the TCRdb D call of TRBD2. Germline loops: CDR1 SGHTA, CDR2 FQGNSA. This CDR3 has 15 residues. The CDR3 sequence is CASSRPSGGKETQYF.

The genes are TRBV29-1 and TRBJ2-1; TCRdb calls TRBD2, which cannot be checked without DNA. This CDR3 has 11 amino acids. Germline V lookup: CDR1 SQVTM, CDR2 ANQGSEA. The chain's CDR3 is CSIPRVGEQFF.

The CDR3 region is CSARDQGRFSYEQYF. This rearrangement joins TRBV20-1 to TRBJ2-7; the D call from TCRdb, TRBD2, cannot be confirmed without DNA. CDR3 length: 15 residues. The germline CDR1 and CDR2 sequences are DFQATT and SNEGSKA (reference sequence).

The J gene is TRBJ2-7, the V gene TRBV11-2; TCRdb selects TRBD2, and the lack of DNA leaves this call unchecked. Germline V CDR1 and CDR2: SGHAT, FQNNGV. The CDR3 loop spans 18 amino acids. The CDR3 sequence: CASSPVTSGSPIPYEQYF.

The chain joins TRBV29-1 to TRBJ1-1. The germline CDR1 and CDR2 sequences are SQVTM and ANQGSEA. The CDR3 length is 13 residues. The CDR3 protein is CSVESGWIPEAFF.

The V call is TRBV29-1, the J call TRBJ2-3. The CDR3 runs to 13 residues. Germline V gene sequence: CDR1 SQVTM, CDR2 ANQGSEA. The CDR3 reads CSVKQLSTDTQYF.

The chain combines TRBV7-9 with TRBJ2-2; the D call from TCRdb, TRBD2, cannot be confirmed without DNA. This CDR3 spans 20 amino acids. CDR1 is SEHNR, CDR2 FQNEAQ, per germline (reference sequence). The CDR3 reads CASSLDPGERGPAGTGELFF.

The rearrangement uses TRBV20-1 and TRBJ1-1; TCRdb's D call, TRBD1, is unchecked because there is no DNA. The CDR3 runs 16 residues. Germline CDR1 reads DFQATT; CDR2 reads SNEGSKA (reference sequence). This CDR3 is CSAREPRGGLNTEAFF.

The CDR3 is CASTIGAAHAGYIQYF. The chain recombines TRBV12-3 or TRBV12-4 with TRBJ2-4; with no DNA, the TCRdb D assignment of TRBD1 cannot be verified. The CDR3 sequence is 16 residues long.

The CDR3 loop is CASSLGGAVTGELFF. V usage is TRBV7-8 and J usage is TRBJ2-2; the D call of TRBD1 rests on TCRdb alone, since no DNA is present to check it. The CDR3 has 15 residues. The V gene's germline CDR1 is SGHVS and CDR2 FQNEAQ.

The chain recombines TRBV10-3 with TRBJ2-1; TCRdb indicates TRBD2, and absent DNA this call remains unverified. CDR1 and CDR2 from the germline V gene are ENHRY and SYGVKD. The CDR3 has 15 amino acids. The CDR3 loop reads CAITDSGNSYNEQFF.